The clone carrying this T cell receptor (beta chain) was seen just once. The CDR3 does not end in the conserved phenylalanine or tryptophan, so this is likely a read error. No DNA is shown, since the ends of the CDR3 on it are uncertain; the CDR3 is the one TCRdb lists. These data come from a study of blood T cell repertoires in COVID-19. Per the original methods: Amplifying reference gene primers gave estimates of nucleated cell counts. Sequencing was performed with immunoSEQ multiplex PCR; in TCRdb, only in-frame clones are kept and a portion is missing. V and J calls and clone size are as listed in that table; D and trimming were resolved from the DNA. Among more than 200,000 clones listed, approximately 86% were seen once. The CDR3 length equals 9 residues, ends included. Seattle's cohort entered during active infection and was followed longitudinally.

Sequences were obtained from peripheral blood. This chain links TRBV6-7 with TRBJ1-1; TRBD1, the table's D call, was not compared with the DNA. TRBV6-7 is an ORF, with its function uncertain. This TCR was recovered from a woman aged 55-70 years with COVID-19, enrolled during active disease. This CDR3 reads CASTATGEV.